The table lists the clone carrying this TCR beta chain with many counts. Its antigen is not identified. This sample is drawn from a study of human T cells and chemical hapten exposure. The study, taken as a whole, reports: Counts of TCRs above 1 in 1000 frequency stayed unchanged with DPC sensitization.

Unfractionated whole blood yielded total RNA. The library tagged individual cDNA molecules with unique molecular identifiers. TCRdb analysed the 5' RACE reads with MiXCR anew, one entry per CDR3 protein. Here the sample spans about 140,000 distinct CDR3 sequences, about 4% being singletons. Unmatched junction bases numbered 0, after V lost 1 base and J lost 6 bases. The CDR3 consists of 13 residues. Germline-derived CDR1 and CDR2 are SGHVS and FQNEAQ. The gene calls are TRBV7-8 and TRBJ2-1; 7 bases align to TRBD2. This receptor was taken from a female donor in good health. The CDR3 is CASSLGTSNEQFF. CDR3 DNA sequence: TGTGCCAGCAGCTTAGGGACTAGCAATGAGCAGTTCTTC.